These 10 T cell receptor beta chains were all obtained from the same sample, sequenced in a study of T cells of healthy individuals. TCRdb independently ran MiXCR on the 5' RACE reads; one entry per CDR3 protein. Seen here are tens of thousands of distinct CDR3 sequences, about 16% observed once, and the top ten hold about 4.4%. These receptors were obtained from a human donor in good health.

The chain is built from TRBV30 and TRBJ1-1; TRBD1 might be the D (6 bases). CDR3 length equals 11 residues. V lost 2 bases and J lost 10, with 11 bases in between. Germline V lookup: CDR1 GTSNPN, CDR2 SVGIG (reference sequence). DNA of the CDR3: TGTGCCTGGAGTAGACAGGAGGGAGCTTTCTTT. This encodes CAWSRQEGAFF.

The CDR3 coding sequence is TGTGCCAGCAGCCAGGGACAGGGATTTAATTCACCCCTCCACTTT. Translated: CASSQGQGFNSPLHF. The J gene is TRBJ1-6, the V gene TRBV3-1; TRBD1 aligns across 9 bases. The V and J ends lost 3 bases and 6 bases, in that order; junction bases with no gene match: 3. The CDR3 totals 15 residues. Germline V gene data show CDR1 as LGHDT and CDR2 as YNNKEL (reference sequence).

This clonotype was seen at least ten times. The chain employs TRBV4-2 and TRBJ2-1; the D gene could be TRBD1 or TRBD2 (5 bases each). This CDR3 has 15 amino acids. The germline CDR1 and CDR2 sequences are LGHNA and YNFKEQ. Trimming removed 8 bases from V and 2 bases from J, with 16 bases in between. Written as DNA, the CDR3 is TGTGCCAGCCAAAGGGACCCCCAGGCCTACAATGAGCAGTTCTTC. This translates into CASQRDPQAYNEQFF.

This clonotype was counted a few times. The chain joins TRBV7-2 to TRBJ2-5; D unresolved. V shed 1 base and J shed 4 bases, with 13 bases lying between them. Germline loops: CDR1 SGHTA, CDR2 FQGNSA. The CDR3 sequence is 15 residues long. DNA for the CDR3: TGTGCCAGCAGCTTAGGGGTCGGGTTAGGAGAGACCCAGTACTTC. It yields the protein CASSLGVGLGETQYF.

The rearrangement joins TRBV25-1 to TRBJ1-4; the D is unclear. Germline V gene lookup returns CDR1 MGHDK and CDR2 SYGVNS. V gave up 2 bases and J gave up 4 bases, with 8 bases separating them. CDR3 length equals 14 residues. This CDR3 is CASSEHQNNEKLFF. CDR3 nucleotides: TGTGCCAGCAGTGAACATCAGAATAATGAAAAACTGTTTTTT.

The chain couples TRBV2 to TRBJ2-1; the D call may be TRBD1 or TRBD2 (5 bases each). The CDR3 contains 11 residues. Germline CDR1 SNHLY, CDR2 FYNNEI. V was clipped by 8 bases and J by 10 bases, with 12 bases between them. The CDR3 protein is CASERGTEQFF. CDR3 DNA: TGTGCCAGCGAGCGAGGGACGGAGCAGTTCTTC.

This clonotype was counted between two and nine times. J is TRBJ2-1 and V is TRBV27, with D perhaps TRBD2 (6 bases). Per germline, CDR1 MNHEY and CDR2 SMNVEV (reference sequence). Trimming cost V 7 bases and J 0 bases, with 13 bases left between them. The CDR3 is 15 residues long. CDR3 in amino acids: CASTLAGSSYNEQFF. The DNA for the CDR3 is TGTGCCAGCACCCTTGCGGGGAGCTCCTACAATGAGCAGTTCTTC.

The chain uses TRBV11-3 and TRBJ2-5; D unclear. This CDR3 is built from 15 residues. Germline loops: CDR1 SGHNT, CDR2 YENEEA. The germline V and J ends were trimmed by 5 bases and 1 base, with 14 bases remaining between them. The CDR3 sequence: CASSPGLGPQETQYF. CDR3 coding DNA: TGTGCCAGCAGCCCAGGTCTTGGTCCCCAAGAGACCCAGTACTTC.

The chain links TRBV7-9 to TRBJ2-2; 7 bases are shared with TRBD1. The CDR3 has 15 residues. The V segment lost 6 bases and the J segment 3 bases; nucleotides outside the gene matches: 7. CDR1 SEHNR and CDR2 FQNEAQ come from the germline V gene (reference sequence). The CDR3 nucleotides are TGTGCCAGCAGATACATAACAGGGGACACCGGGGAGCTGTTTTTT. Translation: CASRYITGDTGELFF. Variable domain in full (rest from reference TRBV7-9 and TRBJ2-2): DTGVSQNPRHKITKRGQNVTFRCDPISEHNRLYWYRQTLGQGPEFLTYFQNEAQLEKSRLLSDRFSAERPKGSFSTLEIQRTEQGDSAMYLCASRYITGDTGELFFGEGSRLTVL.

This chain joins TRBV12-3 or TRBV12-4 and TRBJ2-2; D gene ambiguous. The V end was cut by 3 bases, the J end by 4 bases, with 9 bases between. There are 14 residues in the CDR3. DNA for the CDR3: TGTGCCAGCAGTTTGTATGTCGGCACCGGGGAGCTGTTTTTT. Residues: CASSLYVGTGELFF.